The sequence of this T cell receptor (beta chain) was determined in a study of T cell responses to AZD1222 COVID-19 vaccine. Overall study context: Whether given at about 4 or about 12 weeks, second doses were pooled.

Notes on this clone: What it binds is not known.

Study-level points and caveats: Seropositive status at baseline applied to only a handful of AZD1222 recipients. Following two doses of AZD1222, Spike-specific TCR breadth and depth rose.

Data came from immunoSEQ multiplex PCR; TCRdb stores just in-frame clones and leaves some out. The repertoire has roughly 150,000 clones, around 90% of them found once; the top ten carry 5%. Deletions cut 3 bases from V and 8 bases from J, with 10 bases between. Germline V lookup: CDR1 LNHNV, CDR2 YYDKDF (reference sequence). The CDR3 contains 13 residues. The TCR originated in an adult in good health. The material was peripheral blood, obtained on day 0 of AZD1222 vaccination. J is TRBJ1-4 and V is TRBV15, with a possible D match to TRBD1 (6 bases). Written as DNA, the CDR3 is TGTGCCACCAGCAGTGACAGGATAGAAAAACTGTTTTTT. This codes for CATSSDRIEKLFF.